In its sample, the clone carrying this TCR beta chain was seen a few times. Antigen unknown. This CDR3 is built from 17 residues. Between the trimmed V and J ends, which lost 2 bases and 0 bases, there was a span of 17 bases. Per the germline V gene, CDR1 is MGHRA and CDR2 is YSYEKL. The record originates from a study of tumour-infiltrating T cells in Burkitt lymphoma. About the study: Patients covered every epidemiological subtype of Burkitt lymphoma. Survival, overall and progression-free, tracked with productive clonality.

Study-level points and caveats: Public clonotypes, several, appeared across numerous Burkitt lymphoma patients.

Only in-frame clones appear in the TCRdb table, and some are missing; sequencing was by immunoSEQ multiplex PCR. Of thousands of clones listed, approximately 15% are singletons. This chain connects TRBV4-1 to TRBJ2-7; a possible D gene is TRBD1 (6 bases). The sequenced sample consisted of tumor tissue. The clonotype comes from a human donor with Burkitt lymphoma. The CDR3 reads CASSQLLPGTRSYEQYF. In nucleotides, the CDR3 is TGCGCCAGCAGCCAACTCTTGCCCGGGACACGCTCCTACGAGCAGTACTTC.